One and the same sample provided the 5 T cell receptor beta chains below, sequenced in a study of blood T cells in healthy people across ages. It was with a sample-barcoded 5' primer and a J-beta primer mix that a second PCR of roughly 7 to 11 cycles was run. TCRdb reprocessed the 5' RACE reads with MiXCR, giving one entry per CDR3 protein. The data contain hundreds of thousands of distinct CDR3 sequences, around 52% of them seen just once; the ten biggest clones take up about 14%. Source material: blood. These receptors were taken from an elderly woman in good health.

The rearrangement joins TRBV29-1 to TRBJ2-7; either TRBD1 or TRBD2 may fit D (5 bases each). V lost 6 bases and J lost 12, with 24 bases in between. The CDR3 is 13 residues long. The germline V gene has CDR1 SQVTM and CDR2 ANQGSEA. CDR3 amino acids: CSVAETGTQLGYF. The CDR3, as DNA: TGCAGCGTCGCAGAGACCGGGACCCAACTGGGGTACTTC.

The genes are TRBV4-2 and TRBJ2-3; D is ambiguous. The CDR3 totals 15 residues. Germline CDR1 reads LGHNA; CDR2 reads YNFKEQ. Trimming pared 0 bases from V and 3 bases from J, leaving 10 bases between. The CDR3 bases are TGTGCCAGCAGCCAAGACTCCGTAGGAACAGATACGCAGTATTTT. Protein: CASSQDSVGTDTQYF.

This chain connects TRBV20-1 to TRBJ1-1; D unresolved. V lost 2 bases and J 0 bases, leaving 16 bases between the germline ends. This CDR3 is 16 amino acids long. The germline gives CDR1 DFQATT, CDR2 SNEGSKA (reference sequence). CDR3 loop: CSARRRDMGMNTEAFF. CDR3 bases: TGCAGTGCTAGAAGGCGAGACATGGGGATGAACACTGAAGCTTTCTTT.

This clonotype has only a few counts. The gene calls are TRBV7-9 and TRBJ2-5; the D gene is possibly TRBD1 (6 bases). This CDR3 is 14 amino acids long. V shed 5 bases and J shed 7 bases, with 17 bases lying between them. The germline V gene encodes CDR1 SEHNR and CDR2 FQNEAQ (reference sequence). The CDR3, as DNA: TGTGCCAGCAGCGACAATAGTGAAGGGGGGACCCAGTACTTC. Its translation: CASSDNSEGGTQYF.

This clonotype appeared a few times. The CDR3 nucleotides are TGTGCCAGCAGTTTAGTCGGCAGTGGGGAAAAACTGTTTTTT. It is translated as CASSLVGSGEKLFF. The chain links TRBV27 to TRBJ1-4; D gene uncertain. This CDR3 is 14 amino acids long. V lost 2 bases and J lost 8, with 12 bases in between. Germline V gene data show CDR1 as MNHEY and CDR2 as SMNVEV (reference sequence).